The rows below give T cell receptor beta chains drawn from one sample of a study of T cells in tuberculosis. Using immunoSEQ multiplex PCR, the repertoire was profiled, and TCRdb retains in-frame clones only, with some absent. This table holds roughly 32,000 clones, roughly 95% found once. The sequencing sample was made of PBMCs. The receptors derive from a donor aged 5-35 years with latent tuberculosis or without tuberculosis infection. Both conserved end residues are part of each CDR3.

cdr3_aa: CASSPFLVDYGYTF
v_call: TRBV9
j_call: TRBJ1-2

cdr3_aa: CASSSNTRYWDTGELFF
v_call: TRBV11-2
j_call: TRBJ2-2

cdr3_aa: CATKTGGNEQYF
v_call: TRBV27
j_call: TRBJ2-7

cdr3_aa: CASSWEGGQNTEAFF
v_call: TRBV28
j_call: TRBJ1-1

cdr3_aa: CAWRGQGNYGYTF
v_call: TRBV30
j_call: TRBJ1-2

cdr3_aa: CASSPTGGSEAFF
v_call: TRBV7-9
j_call: TRBJ1-1

cdr3_aa: CASSPEPGGSVDTIYF
v_call: TRBV13
j_call: TRBJ1-3

cdr3_aa: CASSWSFGSGNTIYF
v_call: TRBV6-6
j_call: TRBJ1-3

cdr3_aa: CASSPWGINEKLFF
v_call: TRBV5-4
j_call: TRBJ1-4

cdr3_aa: CASSPGGQDGYGYTF
v_call: TRBV18
j_call: TRBJ1-2

cdr3_aa: CASSLSDRVYNEQFF
v_call: TRBV7-9
j_call: TRBJ2-1

cdr3_aa: CASSEGGGGRNYGYTF
v_call: TRBV6-1
j_call: TRBJ1-2

cdr3_aa: CASSAASGIFSEQYF
v_call: TRBV5-1
j_call: TRBJ2-7

cdr3_aa: CASSDRDYEQYF
v_call: TRBV10-2
j_call: TRBJ2-7

cdr3_aa: CASSQDGNLGGGYTF
v_call: TRBV4-3
j_call: TRBJ1-2

cdr3_aa: CASSQESYGYTF
v_call: TRBV4-3
j_call: TRBJ1-2

cdr3_aa: CASSLRSAGTYYGYTF
v_call: TRBV13
j_call: TRBJ1-2

cdr3_aa: CASREGVEQFF
v_call: TRBV19
j_call: TRBJ2-1

cdr3_aa: CATSRVKNTEAFF
v_call: TRBV15
j_call: TRBJ1-1

cdr3_aa: CSASRRDEQYF
v_call: TRBV20-1
j_call: TRBJ2-7

cdr3_aa: CASSILQGALSNQPQHF
v_call: TRBV19
j_call: TRBJ1-5

cdr3_aa: CASSFGINTGELFF
v_call: TRBV7-3
j_call: TRBJ2-2

cdr3_aa: CASSGTSGTDTQYF
v_call: TRBV9
j_call: TRBJ2-3

cdr3_aa: CASSYVYGEAFF
v_call: TRBV6-6
j_call: TRBJ1-1

cdr3_aa: CASSLGQKLGYTF
v_call: TRBV7-9
j_call: TRBJ1-2

cdr3_aa: CASSREPPRAFF
v_call: TRBV28
j_call: TRBJ1-1

cdr3_aa: CASSPPGRNTEAFF
v_call: TRBV18
j_call: TRBJ1-1

cdr3_aa: CASSLLGAPEAFF
v_call: TRBV27
j_call: TRBJ1-1

cdr3_aa: CAWSVGQHEQYF
v_call: TRBV30
j_call: TRBJ2-7

cdr3_aa: CASNSGGRGYTF
v_call: TRBV19
j_call: TRBJ1-2

cdr3_aa: CASSLEGADTQYF
v_call: TRBV7-8
j_call: TRBJ2-3

cdr3_aa: CASSVQGGTEAFF
v_call: TRBV5-4
j_call: TRBJ1-1

cdr3_aa: CASSLAFEHTDTQYF
v_call: TRBV5-1
j_call: TRBJ2-3

cdr3_aa: CASEDGLNTIYF
v_call: TRBV25-1
j_call: TRBJ1-3

cdr3_aa: CASSQSRGLDGYTF
v_call: TRBV4-3
j_call: TRBJ1-2

cdr3_aa: CASSPRPMGLDYEQYF
v_call: TRBV7-8
j_call: TRBJ2-7

cdr3_aa: CASSSMGQSNTEAFF
v_call: TRBV28
j_call: TRBJ1-1

cdr3_aa: CASHSVVAFGGELFF
v_call: TRBV7-8
j_call: TRBJ2-2

cdr3_aa: CASSALGRGPYEQYF
v_call: TRBV2
j_call: TRBJ2-7

cdr3_aa: CASNLGTSGSGASYEQYF
v_call: TRBV2
j_call: TRBJ2-7

cdr3_aa: CASSLAVAGRQETQYF
v_call: TRBV7-2
j_call: TRBJ2-5

cdr3_aa: CASSPYAGSIYEQYF
v_call: TRBV4-1
j_call: TRBJ2-7

cdr3_aa: CASSAQGLAGGGEQFF
v_call: TRBV18
j_call: TRBJ2-1

cdr3_aa: CASSTSGTSGRRYEQYF
v_call: TRBV5-4
j_call: TRBJ2-7

cdr3_aa: CASSAKERGGNNEQFF
v_call: TRBV11-2
j_call: TRBJ2-1

cdr3_aa: CSVVRGGSITEAFF
v_call: TRBV29-1
j_call: TRBJ1-1

cdr3_aa: CASSLFADTQYF
v_call: TRBV5-4
j_call: TRBJ2-3

cdr3_aa: CASSLVSGQTGNTIYF
v_call: TRBV5-1
j_call: TRBJ1-3

cdr3_aa: CSARLADTQYF
v_call: TRBV20-1
j_call: TRBJ2-3